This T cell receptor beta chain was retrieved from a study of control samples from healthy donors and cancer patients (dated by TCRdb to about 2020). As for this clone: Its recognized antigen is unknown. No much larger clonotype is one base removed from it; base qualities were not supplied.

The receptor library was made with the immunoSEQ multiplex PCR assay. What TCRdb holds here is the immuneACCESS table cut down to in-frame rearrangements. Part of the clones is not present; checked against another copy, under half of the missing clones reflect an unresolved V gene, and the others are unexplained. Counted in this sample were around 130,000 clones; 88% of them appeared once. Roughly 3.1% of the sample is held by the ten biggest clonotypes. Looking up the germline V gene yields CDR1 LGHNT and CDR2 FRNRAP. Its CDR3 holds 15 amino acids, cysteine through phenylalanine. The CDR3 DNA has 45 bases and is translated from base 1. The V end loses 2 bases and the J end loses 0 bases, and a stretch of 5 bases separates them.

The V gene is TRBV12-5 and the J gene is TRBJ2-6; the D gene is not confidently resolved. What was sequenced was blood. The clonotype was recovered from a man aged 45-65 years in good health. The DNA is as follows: TGTGCTAGTGGTTTGTTCGCCTCTGGGGCCAACGTCCTGACTTTC. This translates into CASGLFASGANVLTF.